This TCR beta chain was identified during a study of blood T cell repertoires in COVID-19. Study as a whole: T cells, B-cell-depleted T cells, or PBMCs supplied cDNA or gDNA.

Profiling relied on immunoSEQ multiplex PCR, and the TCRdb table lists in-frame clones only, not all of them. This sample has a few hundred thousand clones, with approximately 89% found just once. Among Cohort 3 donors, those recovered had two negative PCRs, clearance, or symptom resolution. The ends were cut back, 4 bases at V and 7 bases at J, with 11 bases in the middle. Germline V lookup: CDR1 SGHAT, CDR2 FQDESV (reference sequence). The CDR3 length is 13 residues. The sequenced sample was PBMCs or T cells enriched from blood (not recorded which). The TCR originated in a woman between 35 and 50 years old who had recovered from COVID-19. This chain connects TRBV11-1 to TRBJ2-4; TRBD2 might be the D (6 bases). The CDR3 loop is CASSSGLWNIQYF. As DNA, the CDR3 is TGTGCCAGCAGCTCCGGACTATGGAACATTCAGTACTTC.